This T cell receptor (beta chain) was identified during a study of tumor-infiltrating lymphocytes in primary liver carcinoma. Starting from roughly 540 ng of total RNA, TCR beta cDNA was produced with a primer in the constant region. Sequencing libraries for TCR beta derived from three nested multiplex PCR rounds that used slightly modified ARM-PCR. Primers for the first two PCR rounds were TRBV1-TRBV30 forward primers and a C-beta reverse primer (around 10 cycles per round). Each CDR3 protein gets one entry after TCRdb re-called the multiplex PCR reads with MiXCR. The profile covers 100,000 or so distinct CDR3 sequences, with around 66% appearing a single time and 10% to 15% taken by the ten largest. General study points: Tumor tissue displayed a significantly greater top-250-clone fraction than blood (p = 0.039).

Note on this clonotype: Antigen specificity is unknown. A much larger clone differs from this one at a single base, so this may be a read error.

This CDR3 is 13 amino acids long. CDR1 SGHNT and CDR2 YYREEE come from the germline V gene (reference sequence). V was clipped by 0 bases and J by 13 bases, with 14 bases between them. Bulk tissue was left unsorted, and RNA and DNA were co-extracted from around 18-30 mg of it. The rearrangement joins TRBV5-4 to TRBJ2-1; D is unresolved. The source material was liver tumor tissue from sampling region 2. Subset noted: tumor region T2, inferior pole. The clonotype was recovered from a woman in her sixties or seventies with primary liver carcinoma and hepatitis B virus infection. The CDR3 DNA is TGTGCCAGCAGCTTGGCGGTGTCTCGCGACCAGTTCTTC. Residues: CASSLAVSRDQFF.